This entry lists 3 T cell receptor beta chains sequenced from one sample in a study of cytomegalovirus exposure and HLA in healthy donors. PCR involved 60 Vbeta and 13 Jbeta primers. The table came from immunoSEQ multiplex PCR; TCRdb's copy has only in-frame clones and leaves some out. With about 96,000 clones in the sample, the ten largest clones hold 3% to 4%. The source material was PBMCs. These receptors came from a woman under 40 in good health and CMV-seronegative.

The J gene is TRBJ1-3, the V gene TRBV5-5; D may be TRBD1 (5 bases). Trimming cost V 4 bases and J 0 bases, with 17 bases left between them. CDR1 SGHKS and CDR2 YYEKEE come from the germline V gene (reference sequence). CDR3 length: 17 residues. As DNA, the CDR3 is TGTGCCAGCAGCAGACGCCCGGACACCTCCTCTGGAAACACCATATATTTT. Its protein is CASSRRPDTSSGNTIYF.

V gene TRBV13 combines with J gene TRBJ2-1; TRBD2 might be the D (6 bases). With 7 bases removed from V and 6 bases from J, the gap between germline ends came to 16 bases. CDR1 PRHDT and CDR2 FYEKMQ come from the germline V gene (reference sequence). The CDR3 extends over 14 amino acids. In nucleotides, the CDR3 is TGTGCCAGCATCCCGGGACGGGGGATCAATGAGCAGTTCTTC. It encodes CASIPGRGINEQFF.

The chain uses TRBV6-5 and TRBJ2-1; D is undetermined. Trimming left V 3 bases short and J 4 bases short, with 16 bases between. Looked up from germline, CDR1 is MNHEY and CDR2 is SVGAGI. The CDR3 runs 16 residues. CDR3 amino acids: CASSYDRPSGYNEQFF. CDR3 sequence (DNA): TGTGCCAGCAGTTATGACCGACCCTCGGGTTACAATGAGCAGTTCTTC.